These T cell receptor beta chains were read from a single sample in a study of shared clonotypes between healthy human individuals. The protocol was immunoSEQ multiplex PCR, while the TCRdb copy is restricted to in-frame clones and leaves out a portion. The sample includes 2.3 million or so clones, roughly 93% seen only once; the top ten take under 0.45%. Source material: naive CD4+ T cells from PBMCs. The origin of the receptors is a man aged 18 to 30 in good health. Some clones in this sample may be carry-over from other donors' samples. Both conserved end residues are part of each CDR3. D genes are given only for firm matches. Clone size is stated in some rows and not others, as once, few, many or a class when expanded.

CDR3 DNA	CDR3 protein	V gene	J gene	clone size	D gene	CDR3 length
TGCGCCAGCAGCAAGCCCAGGGAGGAAGCTTTCTTT	CASSKPREEAFF	TRBV4-1	TRBJ1-1	few	.	12
TGTGCCAGCAGCCCCGGGACTGGCGATACGCAGTATTTT	CASSPGTGDTQYF	TRBV6-1	TRBJ2-3	.	.	13
TGTGCCAGCAGCTTAGCGGAGGCAGGGAATGGTCAGCCCCAGCATTTT	CASSLAEAGNGQPQHF	TRBV7-9	TRBJ1-5	few	.	16
TGTGCCAGCTTGGCGGAGAACACTGAAGCTTTCTTT	CASLAENTEAFF	TRBV28	TRBJ1-1	.	.	12
TGCGCCAGCAGCCGAGGGGCGGGAGAGGGCACAGATACGCAGTATTTT	CASSRGAGEGTDTQYF	TRBV4-3	TRBJ2-3	once	TRBD2	16
TGTGCCAGCAGCCCCCTAAACGCCGTTTCCACAGATACGCAGTATTTT	CASSPLNAVSTDTQYF	TRBV7-8	TRBJ2-3	.	.	16
TGTGCCACCCGGGCGGCGGGATCCAGGTACGAGCAGTACTTC	CATRAAGSRYEQYF	TRBV19	TRBJ2-7	.	.	14
TGTGCCAGCAGCTTAACGGGGACAGATACGCAGTATTTT	CASSLTGTDTQYF	TRBV11-3	TRBJ2-3	.	.	13
TGTGCCAGCAGCCGCCCTGGGAGGATCTCCTACGAGCAGTACTTC	CASSRPGRISYEQYF	TRBV6-5	TRBJ2-7	once	.	15
TGTGCCAGCAGACTTACCCCGGGCGTAAACATTCAGTACTTC	CASRLTPGVNIQYF	TRBV27	TRBJ2-4	once	.	14
TGTGCCAGCAGCAGGGTCGTGGGACAGGAAGCTTTCTTT	CASSRVVGQEAFF	TRBV5-6	TRBJ1-1	.	TRBD1	13
TGTGCCAGCAGCTTAGGGGGACTGGAGCTTTCGGATACGCAGTATTTT	CASSLGGLELSDTQYF	TRBV7-9	TRBJ2-3	.	.	16
TGCGCCAGCAGCCCCCTCTGGGACAGCACCACAGATACGCAGTATTTT	CASSPLWDSTTDTQYF	TRBV4-1	TRBJ2-3	.	TRBD1	16
TGCGCCGGCAGCCCTTGGACAGGGGGAGGCTACGAGCAGTACTTC	CAGSPWTGGGYEQYF	TRBV4-1	TRBJ2-7	.	TRBD1	15